What follows are 17 T cell receptor beta chains derived from one specimen sequenced in a study of cytomegalovirus exposure and HLA in healthy donors listed by TCRdb under 2017. The library was made by the immunoSEQ multiplex PCR assay. A mixture of 60 forward primers for TCR Vbeta segments and 13 reverse primers for TCR Jbeta segments was used in the multiplex PCR. In its TCRdb copy, this immuneACCESS table keeps in-frame sequences only and misses some clones. Where compared with another copy, unresolved V genes explain less than half of these, and the others have no known cause. A total of some 90,000 clones appear in this sample, about 79% of them only once. The top ten clones comprise roughly 3.8% of the sample. The sample taken for sequencing was PBMCs. The receptor source for this set is a man in his fifties or sixties in good health and CMV-seronegative.

The V gene is TRBV21-1, the J gene TRBJ2-7; TRBD2, the table's D call, lacks a check against the DNA. TRBV21-1 is recorded as a pseudogene. The CDR3 consists of 14 residues. The CDR3 nucleotides read TGTGCCAGCAGCATGCCGGGACTAGCGAACGAGCAGTACTTC. Translating gives CASSMPGLANEQYF.

The chain joins TRBV19 to TRBJ2-1, with D possibly being TRBD1 (6 bases). The CDR3 covers 11 residues. Trimming cost V 10 bases and J 4 bases, with 8 bases left between them. In germline, CDR1 is LNHDA, CDR2 SQIVND (reference sequence). The CDR3 loop is CATRGYNEQFF. CDR3 DNA sequence: TGTGCCACCAGGGGATACAATGAGCAGTTCTTC.

The chain links TRBV28 to TRBJ2-2; 12 positions agree with TRBD2. With V trimmed by 4 bases and J by 6 bases, 9 bases remained unmatched. This CDR3 contains 17 residues. Germline loops: CDR1 MDHEN, CDR2 SYDVKM. CDR3 loop: CASSSPVLAGGPGELFF. CDR3 in DNA: TGTGCCAGCAGTTCCCCGGTTCTAGCGGGAGGGCCCGGGGAGCTGTTTTTT.

This clone was counted a single time. The J gene is TRBJ2-1, the V gene TRBV6-5, with TRBD1 as a possible D gene (7 bases). V was cut by 8 bases and J by 7 bases, with 21 bases left in between. Germline V CDR1 and CDR2: MNHEY, SVGAGI. The CDR3 length is 15 residues. This CDR3 is CASRLGRGGLNEQFF. DNA for the CDR3: TGTGCCAGCCGACTCGGGAGAGGGGGCTTAAATGAGCAGTTCTTC.

The gene calls are TRBV5-8 and TRBJ2-5; a possible D gene is TRBD1 (5 bases). V was cut by 1 base and J by 6 bases, with 10 bases left in between. Per the germline V gene, CDR1 is SGHTS and CDR2 is YDEGEE. This CDR3 region has 13 residues. The CDR3 spells CASSLRQGQTQYF. The CDR3 DNA reads TGTGCCAGCAGCTTGCGGCAGGGCCAGACCCAGTACTTC.

This chain joins TRBV4-2 and TRBJ1-2; 11 positions agree with TRBD1. J gave up 4 bases and V 3 bases, and 7 bases lay outside the gene matches. Germline lookup yields CDR1 LGHNA and CDR2 YNFKEQ. The CDR3 consists of 16 residues. In DNA, the CDR3 is TGTGCCAGCAGCCAGGGACAGGGGGTTTTGGCCTATGGCTACACCTTC. This sequence encodes CASSQGQGVLAYGYTF.

The chain carries TRBV28 and TRBJ1-2; 8 positions agree with TRBD1. V gave up 6 bases and J gave up 8 bases; unmatched junction bases: 17. The CDR3 is 16 residues long. Germline V CDR1 and CDR2: MDHEN, SYDVKM. CDR3 nucleotides: TGTGCCAGCAGGGTATACAGTTCCAACAGGGGGTCCGGCTACACCTTC. Encoded protein: CASRVYSSNRGSGYTF.

This chain connects TRBV18 to TRBJ1-2; 12 bases agree with TRBD1. Looked up from germline, CDR1 is KGHSH and CDR2 is LQKENI. This CDR3 contains 15 residues. Germline trimming cut 0 bases from V and 8 bases from J; bases unmatched to any gene: 4. The DNA for the CDR3 is TGTGCCAGCTCACCACCGGGACAGGGGGCGAGAGGCTACACCTTC. Its translation is CASSPPGQGARGYTF.

This chain connects TRBV15 to TRBJ2-3, with 13 bases identical to TRBD2. Germline trimming cut 2 bases from V and 3 bases from J; bases unmatched to any gene: 11. Germline V gene data show CDR1 as LNHNV and CDR2 as YYDKDF (reference sequence). The CDR3 runs to 19 residues. In DNA, the CDR3 is TGTGCCACCAGCAGACAACGGACTAGCGGGAGATATTTGACAGATACGCAGTATTTT. Translating gives CATSRQRTSGRYLTDTQYF.

The V gene is TRBV10-3, the J gene TRBJ1-2; a possible D gene is TRBD1 (6 bases). CDR3 length: 14 amino acids. The germline V and J ends were trimmed by 2 bases and 3 bases, with 10 bases remaining between them. The germline gives CDR1 ENHRY, CDR2 SYGVKD. DNA of the CDR3: TGTGCCATCAGTGAGGCCTCAGGGGACTATGGCTACACCTTC. Translation: CAISEASGDYGYTF.

The J gene is TRBJ2-5, the V gene TRBV7-9, with 7 bases fitting TRBD2. CDR1 SEHNR and CDR2 FQNEAQ come from the germline V gene (reference sequence). The trim removed 5 bases at V and 5 bases at J, leaving 5 bases unmatched. The CDR3 totals 13 residues. Written as DNA, the CDR3 is TGTGCCAGCAGCCCCCGGGGGGAGGAGACCCAGTACTTC. It encodes CASSPRGEETQYF.

The V call is TRBV28, the J call TRBJ2-5; 9 positions agree with TRBD1. The assigned J gene may be wrong: the sequence end matches TRBJ2-7 better. CDR3 length: 16 amino acids. Per the germline V gene, CDR1 is MDHEN and CDR2 is SYDVKM. This CDR3 is CASSLAGTGKSYEQYF. In DNA form, the CDR3 reads TGTGCCAGCAGTTTGGCCGGGACAGGGAAAAGCTACGAGCAGTACTTC.

The chain recombines TRBV5-6 with TRBJ2-5, with 7 bases aligning to TRBD2. In germline, CDR1 is SGHDT, CDR2 YYEEEE. The CDR3 totals 12 residues. The V segment lost 2 bases and the J segment 12 bases; nucleotides outside the gene matches: 7. The CDR3 is CASSFPTSQKYF. The CDR3 DNA reads TGTGCCAGCAGCTTTCCGACTAGCCAGAAGTACTTC.

This clone was recorded only once. This chain links TRBV9 with TRBJ2-2, with D possibly TRBD2 on 6 matching bases. The germline V gene has CDR1 SGDLS and CDR2 YYNGEE. The CDR3 has 14 amino acids. V was clipped by 0 bases and J by 7 bases, with 10 bases between them. Here the CDR3 reads CASSVVEGIGELFF. As DNA, the CDR3 is TGTGCCAGCAGCGTAGTGGAGGGCATCGGGGAGCTGTTTTTT.

The V and J genes are TRBV27 and TRBJ2-6; 15 positions agree with TRBD2. The CDR3 covers 22 residues. The V gene end was trimmed by 6 bases and the J gene end by 0 bases; junction bases not matched to a gene: 15. Per the germline V gene, CDR1 is MNHEY and CDR2 is SMNVEV (reference sequence). The chain's CDR3 is CASSLGPEGLAGGYSGANVLTF. The CDR3 DNA reads as TGTGCCAGCAGCCTAGGCCCGGAGGGACTAGCGGGAGGTTACTCTGGGGCCAACGTCCTGACTTTC.

The chain employs TRBV18 and TRBJ2-5; 8 bases fit TRBD1. After removal of 4 bases from V and 5 bases from J, the junction contained 3 bases not matched to a gene. Per germline, CDR1 KGHSH and CDR2 LQKENI. CDR3 length: 13 amino acids. CDR3 residues: CASSRGQDETQYF. The DNA of the CDR3 is TGTGCCAGCTCACGGGGACAGGATGAGACCCAGTACTTC.

The chain uses TRBV19 and TRBJ2-7, with D perhaps matching TRBD1 (5 bases). The V gene lost 4 bases and the J gene lost 5 bases, with 21 bases spanning the gap. This CDR3 is 16 amino acids long. Germline-derived CDR1 and CDR2 are LNHDA and SQIVND (reference sequence). The CDR3 DNA follows: TGTGCCAGTAGTACGCGCAGGGCCCTTGGTTTCCACGAGCAGTACTTC. It yields the protein CASSTRRALGFHEQYF.